This passage covers 4 T cell receptor beta chains from one sample sequenced in a study of T-cell memory formation after mild COVID-19. TCRdb re-derived calls from the 5' RACE reads in MiXCR, one entry per CDR3 protein. In the table there are roughly 500,000 distinct CDR3 sequences, roughly 21% of which are singletons. The sequenced sample consisted of PBMCs or a T cell subset sorted from them (not recorded which). The receptor source for this set is an adult woman who had mild COVID-19 (a few samples of this study predate the infection). Cell type and time point are not known.

This clonotype was found a few times. The chain joins TRBV24-1 to TRBJ2-1; 8 bases align to TRBD2. Trimming took 1 base from V and 7 from J; bases not matched to a gene: 8. The CDR3 spans 16 residues. Per germline, CDR1 KGHDR and CDR2 SFDVKD. The CDR3 DNA is TGTGCCACCAGTGATTTCTCTCGCGGGGGGAAGAATGAGCAGTTCTTC. It specifies CATSDFSRGGKNEQFF.

The chain combines TRBV18 with TRBJ2-3; D is undetermined. V lost 2 bases, J lost 5 bases, and 23 bases lay in between. In germline, CDR1 is KGHSH, CDR2 LQKENI. The CDR3 is 18 amino acids. CDR3 DNA: TGTGCCAGCTCACCAGGGCCTAGGACGCACAAAGGAAAAGATACGCAGTATTTT. Its translation is CASSPGPRTHKGKDTQYF.

This clonotype occurred a few times. For the CDR3, the DNA is TGTGCCAGCAGTTGGACTAGCGGGCAATACAATGAGCAGTTCTTC. This sequence encodes CASSWTSGQYNEQFF. This chain links TRBV13 with TRBJ2-1, with 11 bases that match TRBD2. CDR3 length equals 15 residues. V was clipped by 6 bases and J by 4 bases; unmatched bases: 5. Per germline, CDR1 PRHDT and CDR2 FYEKMQ (reference sequence).

Only a few counts were recorded for this clonotype. DNA for the CDR3: TGTGCCAGCAGGACCTCAGGGTTTACCTACGAGCAGTACTTC. Amino acids: CASRTSGFTYEQYF. The rearrangement links TRBV12-3 or TRBV12-4 to TRBJ2-7, with a weak D call TRBD1 (5 bases). The CDR3 is 14 amino acids. The ends were cut back, 6 bases at V and 2 bases at J, with 14 bases in the middle.